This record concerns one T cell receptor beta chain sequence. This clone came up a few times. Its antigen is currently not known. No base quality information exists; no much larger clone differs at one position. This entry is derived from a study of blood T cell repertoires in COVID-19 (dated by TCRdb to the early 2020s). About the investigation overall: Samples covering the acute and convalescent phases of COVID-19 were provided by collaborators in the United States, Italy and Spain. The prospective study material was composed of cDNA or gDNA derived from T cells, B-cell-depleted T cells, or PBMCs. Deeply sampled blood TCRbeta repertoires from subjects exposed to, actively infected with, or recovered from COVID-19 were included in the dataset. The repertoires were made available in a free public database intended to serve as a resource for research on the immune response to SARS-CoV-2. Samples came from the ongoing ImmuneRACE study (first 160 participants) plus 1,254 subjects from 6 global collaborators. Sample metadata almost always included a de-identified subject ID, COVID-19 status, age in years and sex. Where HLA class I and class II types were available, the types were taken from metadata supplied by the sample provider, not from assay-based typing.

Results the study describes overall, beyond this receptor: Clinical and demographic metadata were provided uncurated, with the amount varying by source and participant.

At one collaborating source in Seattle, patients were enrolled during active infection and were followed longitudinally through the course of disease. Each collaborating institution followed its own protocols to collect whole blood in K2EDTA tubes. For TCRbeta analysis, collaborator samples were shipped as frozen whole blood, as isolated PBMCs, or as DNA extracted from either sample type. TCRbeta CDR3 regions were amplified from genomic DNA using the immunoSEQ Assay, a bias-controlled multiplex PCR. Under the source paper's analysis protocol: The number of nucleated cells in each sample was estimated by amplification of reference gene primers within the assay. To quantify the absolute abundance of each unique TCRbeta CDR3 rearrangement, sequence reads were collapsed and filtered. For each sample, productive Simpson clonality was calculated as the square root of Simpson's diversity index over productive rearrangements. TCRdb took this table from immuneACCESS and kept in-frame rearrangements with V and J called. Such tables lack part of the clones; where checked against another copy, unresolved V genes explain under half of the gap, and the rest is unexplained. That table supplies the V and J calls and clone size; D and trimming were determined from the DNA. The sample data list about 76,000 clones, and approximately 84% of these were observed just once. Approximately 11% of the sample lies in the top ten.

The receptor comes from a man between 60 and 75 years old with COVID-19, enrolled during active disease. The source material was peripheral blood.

DNA sequence: TGCGCCAGCAGCTTGGTCGGGACTAGTGACACCGGGGAGCTGTTTTTT. It encodes CASSLVGTSDTGELFF. The chain is encoded by TRBV5-1 joined to TRBJ2-2; TRBD2 aligns with 8 central bases. V trim: 0 bases; J trim: 3 bases; unmatched bases: 4. CDR3 length: 16 amino acids, cysteine to phenylalanine. Solely the CDR3 DNA is kept, with 48 bases framed from the first base. The germline V gene supplies CDR1 SGHRS and CDR2 YFSETQ.